Listed below are T cell receptor beta chains from one sample, sequenced in a study of STAT5B mutations in CD4+ large granular lymphocyte leukemia. TCRdb's copy holds only in-frame clones and misses some; the assay was immunoSEQ multiplex PCR. The sample has 15,000 to 25,000 clones, less than 85% seen once; the top ten hold over 10%. The sequenced sample consisted of CD4+ T cells from blood buffy coats. All receptors come from a human donor in good health. Each CDR3 is given with its conserved first and last residue. The D gene is left open where the match is weak. Size is stated for part of the rows, as once, few or many counts, or as a class when the clone is expanded.

d_gene: NA
v_gene: TRBV27
abundance: NA
j_gene: TRBJ2-5
CDR3nt: TGTGCCAGCGCTCCCAAAGGGGGAGGCAACGGAGAGACCCAGTACTTC
CDR3aa: CASAPKGGGNGETQYF

d_gene: TRBD1
v_gene: TRBV5-4
abundance: once
j_gene: TRBJ1-6
CDR3nt: TGTGCCAGCAGCTCCGGGACAGGGGCTTCACCCCTCCACTTT
CDR3aa: CASSSGTGASPLHF

d_gene: NA
v_gene: TRBV29-1
abundance: once
j_gene: TRBJ2-1
CDR3nt: TGCAGCGTACTCGGAAATGAGCAGTTCTTC
CDR3aa: CSVLGNEQFF

d_gene: TRBD2
v_gene: TRBV9
abundance: NA
j_gene: TRBJ2-1
CDR3nt: TGTGCCAGCAGCGTCCAGCCCGGGACTAGCGGGAAGAGCTCCTACAATGAGCAGTTCTTC
CDR3aa: CASSVQPGTSGKSSYNEQFF

d_gene: NA
v_gene: TRBV30
abundance: once
j_gene: TRBJ1-2
CDR3nt: TGTGCCTGGAGTGTACAACAAGAACGCTACACCTTC
CDR3aa: CAWSVQQERYTF

d_gene: NA
v_gene: TRBV19
abundance: NA
j_gene: TRBJ1-1
CDR3nt: TGTGCCTCGTCGATCGGCGGGGCGGGTGACACTGAAGCTTTCTTT
CDR3aa: CASSIGGAGDTEAFF

d_gene: NA
v_gene: TRBV11-2
abundance: NA
j_gene: TRBJ1-2
CDR3nt: TGTGCCACCTCCGATGGGGGACCCTATGGCTACACCTTC
CDR3aa: CATSDGGPYGYTF

d_gene: TRBD2
v_gene: TRBV6-4
abundance: NA
j_gene: TRBJ2-1
CDR3nt: TGTGCCAGCAGTCGGGAGGGCCACAATGAGCAGTTCTTC
CDR3aa: CASSREGHNEQFF

d_gene: NA
v_gene: TRBV30
abundance: NA
j_gene: TRBJ1-1
CDR3nt: TGTGCCTGGAGTGTCCCAGGGAGGAACACTGAAGCTTTCTTT
CDR3aa: CAWSVPGRNTEAFF

d_gene: NA
v_gene: TRBV5-4
abundance: NA
j_gene: TRBJ1-4
CDR3nt: TGTGCCAGCAGCTTAAGGACCAATGAAGAAAAACTGTTTTTT
CDR3aa: CASSLRTNEEKLFF

d_gene: TRBD2
v_gene: TRBV6-5
abundance: NA
j_gene: TRBJ2-5
CDR3nt: TGTGCCAGCAGACTCGGGACTAGCGGGCAAGAGACCCAGTACTTC
CDR3aa: CASRLGTSGQETQYF

d_gene: TRBD1
v_gene: TRBV19
abundance: NA
j_gene: TRBJ2-1
CDR3nt: TGTGCCAGTACCATGACAGGGATCCCCTACAATGAGCAGTTCTTC
CDR3aa: CASTMTGIPYNEQFF

d_gene: NA
v_gene: TRBV6-1
abundance: NA
j_gene: TRBJ2-1
CDR3nt: TGCGCGAGTCGAAGCTCCTACAATGAGCAGTTCTTC
CDR3aa: CASRSSYNEQFF

d_gene: NA
v_gene: TRBV29-1
abundance: NA
j_gene: TRBJ1-2
CDR3nt: TGCAGCGTTGAAACAGGTGCTAACTATGGCTACACCTTC
CDR3aa: CSVETGANYGYTF

d_gene: NA
v_gene: TRBV27
abundance: NA
j_gene: TRBJ1-2
CDR3nt: TGTGCCAGCAGCAGGGGCAGGGGATATGGCTACACCTTC
CDR3aa: CASSRGRGYGYTF

d_gene: NA
v_gene: TRBV25-1
abundance: NA
j_gene: TRBJ2-2
CDR3nt: TGTGCCAGCATTTCCGGACTCACGAACACCGGGGAGCTGTTTTTT
CDR3aa: CASISGLTNTGELFF

d_gene: NA
v_gene: TRBV30
abundance: NA
j_gene: TRBJ2-7
CDR3nt: TGTGCCTGGACCGTACAGGGCCACCACGAGCAGTACTTC
CDR3aa: CAWTVQGHHEQYF

d_gene: NA
v_gene: TRBV15
abundance: NA
j_gene: TRBJ2-2
CDR3nt: TGTGCCACCAGCAGAAGGATCGACACCGGGGAGCTGTTTTTT
CDR3aa: CATSRRIDTGELFF

d_gene: NA
v_gene: TRBV30
abundance: NA
j_gene: TRBJ2-7
CDR3nt: TGTGCCTGGAGTGGAGGGACACCGAGCTCCTACGAGCAGTACTTC
CDR3aa: CAWSGGTPSSYEQYF

d_gene: NA
v_gene: TRBV15
abundance: NA
j_gene: TRBJ2-1
CDR3nt: TGTGCCACCAGCAGGGGTTATTCTAGCGCCTCCTACAATGAGCAGTTCTTC
CDR3aa: CATSRGYSSASYNEQFF

d_gene: NA
v_gene: TRBV30
abundance: NA
j_gene: TRBJ2-3
CDR3nt: TGTGCCTGGAGTGCTGGGCTAGGGCAGTATTTT
CDR3aa: CAWSAGLGQYF

d_gene: NA
v_gene: TRBV2
abundance: NA
j_gene: TRBJ1-3
CDR3nt: TGTGCCAGCCAACAGGGTAACGGAAACACCATATATTTT
CDR3aa: CASQQGNGNTIYF

d_gene: TRBD1
v_gene: TRBV30
abundance: NA
j_gene: TRBJ2-2
CDR3nt: TGTGCCTGGACCGGGGACAGGGATATCGGGGAGCTGTTTTTT
CDR3aa: CAWTGDRDIGELFF

d_gene: TRBD1
v_gene: TRBV2
abundance: NA
j_gene: TRBJ1-5
CDR3nt: TGTGCCAGCAGTAAGGAACAGGGGACTCAGCCCCAGCATTTT
CDR3aa: CASSKEQGTQPQHF

d_gene: NA
v_gene: TRBV11-3
abundance: NA
j_gene: TRBJ2-3
CDR3nt: TGTGCCAGCAGCCCTCAGGGAGATACGCAGTATTTT
CDR3aa: CASSPQGDTQYF

d_gene: TRBD2
v_gene: TRBV6-1
abundance: NA
j_gene: TRBJ2-1
CDR3nt: TGTGCCATTACGGACTTTAGCGGGAGCTATGAGCAGTTCTTC
CDR3aa: CAITDFSGSYEQFF

d_gene: NA
v_gene: TRBV11-3
abundance: NA
j_gene: TRBJ2-7
CDR3nt: TGTGCCAGCAGCTTAGATAGCAGGGGGGGATCCGAGCAGTACTTC
CDR3aa: CASSLDSRGGSEQYF

d_gene: NA
v_gene: TRBV18
abundance: NA
j_gene: TRBJ1-1
CDR3nt: TGTGCCAGCTCACCACCGAAGGGAAGCACTGAAGCTTTCTTT
CDR3aa: CASSPPKGSTEAFF

d_gene: NA
v_gene: TRBV6-6
abundance: NA
j_gene: TRBJ2-1
CDR3nt: TGTGCCAGCATAACCCCCAGGGGCGGTGAGCAGTTCTTC
CDR3aa: CASITPRGGEQFF

d_gene: TRBD1
v_gene: TRBV6-4
abundance: NA
j_gene: TRBJ2-1
CDR3nt: TGTGCCAGCAGTCCCCTCGCAGGGGGCTACAATGAGCAGTTCTTC
CDR3aa: CASSPLAGGYNEQFF

d_gene: TRBD1
v_gene: TRBV30
abundance: NA
j_gene: TRBJ1-1
CDR3nt: TGTGCCTGGGACAGGGCACTGAACACTGAAGCTTTCTTT
CDR3aa: CAWDRALNTEAFF

d_gene: NA
v_gene: TRBV2
abundance: NA
j_gene: TRBJ2-1
CDR3nt: TGTGCCAGCAGCGTCAGGGAAGTCGGCGACAATGAGCAGTTCTTC
CDR3aa: CASSVREVGDNEQFF

d_gene: NA
v_gene: TRBV11-2
abundance: NA
j_gene: TRBJ1-1
CDR3nt: TGTGCCAGCAGCTTAATTAGGGGGATGAACACTGAAGCTTTCTTT
CDR3aa: CASSLIRGMNTEAFF

d_gene: NA
v_gene: TRBV10-2
abundance: few
j_gene: TRBJ1-5
CDR3nt: TGCGCCAGCAGTGAGGGGATGAACAGGTACCGCAATCAGCCCCAGCATTTT
CDR3aa: CASSEGMNRYRNQPQHF

d_gene: TRBD1
v_gene: TRBV14
abundance: NA
j_gene: TRBJ2-3
CDR3nt: TGTGCCAGCAGGCGAGGGGGCGGAACCACAGATACGCAGTATTTT
CDR3aa: CASRRGGGTTDTQYF

d_gene: NA
v_gene: TRBV2
abundance: NA
j_gene: TRBJ1-1
CDR3nt: TGTGCCAGCCTCTACAGCCTTGAAGCTTTCTTT
CDR3aa: CASLYSLEAFF

d_gene: NA
v_gene: TRBV18
abundance: once
j_gene: TRBJ1-1
CDR3nt: TGTGCCAGCTCACCGGGGGGGACACTAAACACTGAAGCTTTCTTT
CDR3aa: CASSPGGTLNTEAFF

d_gene: TRBD1
v_gene: TRBV19
abundance: NA
j_gene: TRBJ2-3
CDR3nt: TGTGCCAGTAGTACCCCGGGACAGGGCAGAGCGGATACGCAGTATTTT
CDR3aa: CASSTPGQGRADTQYF

d_gene: NA
v_gene: TRBV6-6
abundance: NA
j_gene: TRBJ1-1
CDR3nt: TGTGCCAGCAGGACTAGGGCACGGGATGGAGCTTTCTTT
CDR3aa: CASRTRARDGAFF

d_gene: NA
v_gene: TRBV11-2
abundance: NA
j_gene: TRBJ2-1
CDR3nt: TGTGCCAGCAGTTCCGACTCTTCCGTCTATAACAATGAGCAGTTCTTC
CDR3aa: CASSSDSSVYNNEQFF

d_gene: TRBD1
v_gene: TRBV19
abundance: few
j_gene: TRBJ1-1
CDR3nt: TGTGCCAGTAGTGCGGGACAGGGGAGGCTGAACACTGAAGCTTTCTTT
CDR3aa: CASSAGQGRLNTEAFF

d_gene: NA
v_gene: TRBV19
abundance: NA
j_gene: TRBJ1-2
CDR3nt: TGTGCCAGTAGCTCGCGGTATGGCTACACCTTC
CDR3aa: CASSSRYGYTF

d_gene: TRBD2
v_gene: TRBV6-5
abundance: NA
j_gene: TRBJ2-1
CDR3nt: TGTGCCAGCAGTGCGGGACTAACCCGCAATGAGCAGTTCTTC
CDR3aa: CASSAGLTRNEQFF

d_gene: TRBD1
v_gene: TRBV19
abundance: once
j_gene: TRBJ1-5
CDR3nt: TGTGCCAGTAGTATGAAGGGGGCTTTTAATCAGCCCCAGCATTTT
CDR3aa: CASSMKGAFNQPQHF

d_gene: TRBD2
v_gene: TRBV4-1
abundance: NA
j_gene: TRBJ2-7
CDR3nt: TGCGCCAGCAGCCGGGGGACTAGCGGGAATACAGGCTACGAGCAGTACTTC
CDR3aa: CASSRGTSGNTGYEQYF

d_gene: NA
v_gene: TRBV29-1
abundance: NA
j_gene: TRBJ1-2
CDR3nt: TGCAGCGTTGACCATCTAAGGCCGGGGGGGCGAGATGGCTACACCTTC
CDR3aa: CSVDHLRPGGRDGYTF

d_gene: NA
v_gene: TRBV7-2
abundance: few
j_gene: TRBJ2-5
CDR3nt: TGTGCCAGCAGCTTAGACCAGGGGTCTAGGACCCAGTACTTC
CDR3aa: CASSLDQGSRTQYF

d_gene: NA
v_gene: TRBV30
abundance: NA
j_gene: TRBJ2-3
CDR3nt: TGTGCCTGGAGTTTCGTCACAGATACGCAGTATTTT
CDR3aa: CAWSFVTDTQYF

d_gene: NA
v_gene: TRBV25-1
abundance: NA
j_gene: TRBJ1-4
CDR3nt: TGTGCCAGCAGTATTGCAGGACAGCGACGAAAACTGTTTTTT
CDR3aa: CASSIAGQRRKLFF

d_gene: NA
v_gene: TRBV2
abundance: medium-sized
j_gene: TRBJ1-1
CDR3nt: TGTGCCAGCAGTGAGTTAGGAGGCGTAGGCACTGAAGCTTTCTTT
CDR3aa: CASSELGGVGTEAFF

d_gene: NA
v_gene: TRBV19
abundance: NA
j_gene: TRBJ1-2
CDR3nt: TGTGCCAGTAGGGACGCCGCTAACTATGGCTACACCTTC
CDR3aa: CASRDAANYGYTF

d_gene: NA
v_gene: TRBV9
abundance: NA
j_gene: TRBJ1-2
CDR3nt: TGTGCCAGCAGCGTAGGATGGCAGGCAAACTATGGCTACACCTTC
CDR3aa: CASSVGWQANYGYTF

d_gene: NA
v_gene: TRBV7-8
abundance: NA
j_gene: TRBJ1-2
CDR3nt: TGTGCCAGCAGCTTCGACTCCTCTAACTATGGCTACACCTTC
CDR3aa: CASSFDSSNYGYTF

d_gene: NA
v_gene: TRBV6-5
abundance: NA
j_gene: TRBJ2-3
CDR3nt: TGTGCCAGCAGTTACCGGGACGCTCGCACAGATACGCAGTATTTT
CDR3aa: CASSYRDARTDTQYF

d_gene: NA
v_gene: TRBV27
abundance: few
j_gene: TRBJ1-1
CDR3nt: TGTGCCAGCAGTTTATCCTGGGTTGGGAACACTGAAGCTTTCTTT
CDR3aa: CASSLSWVGNTEAFF

d_gene: NA
v_gene: TRBV30
abundance: NA
j_gene: TRBJ2-3
CDR3nt: TGTGCCTGGGGTGCTGTTCCGGGTCCCACAGATACGCAGTATTTT
CDR3aa: CAWGAVPGPTDTQYF

d_gene: NA
v_gene: TRBV30
abundance: NA
j_gene: TRBJ1-1
CDR3nt: TGTGCCGGAATGATGAACACTGAAGCTTTCTTT
CDR3aa: CAGMMNTEAFF

d_gene: NA
v_gene: TRBV5-4
abundance: NA
j_gene: TRBJ2-6
CDR3nt: TGTGCCAGCAGCGGACTGGCTGGGGCCAACGTCCTGACTTTC
CDR3aa: CASSGLAGANVLTF

d_gene: NA
v_gene: TRBV5-1
abundance: NA
j_gene: TRBJ1-1
CDR3nt: TGCGCCAGCAGTTTTACAGGGTCGTTCACTGAAGCTTTCTTT
CDR3aa: CASSFTGSFTEAFF